This T cell receptor (beta chain) came from a study of response to subunit inactivated influenza vaccine. The sample holds many counts of this clonotype. V was pared by 0 bases and J by 6 bases, with 14 bases between. CDR1 and CDR2 from the germline V gene are DFQATT and SNEGSKA (reference sequence). This CDR3 comprises 14 residues. A single record per CDR3 protein comes from TCRdb applying MiXCR to the RT-PCR reads. The table shows a few hundred thousand distinct CDR3 sequences, with 22% occurring only once. The clonotype comes from a man aged 50-75 years who received an inactivated influenza vaccine. This sample comprised PBMCs from blood, obtained approximately 20 months after vaccination. The chain employs TRBV20-1 and TRBJ1-1; D might be TRBD1 (5 bases). The DNA of the CDR3 is TGCAGTGCTAGAGATCCCCAGGGATTTCCTGAAGCTTTCTTT. Its translation is CSARDPQGFPEAFF.